These 31 T cell receptor beta chains share one sample of origin, sequenced in a study of shared clonotypes between healthy human individuals. Data came from immunoSEQ multiplex PCR; TCRdb stores just in-frame clones and leaves some out. Counted here are some 510,000 clones, approximately 85% occurring once; the ten biggest clones make up approximately 12%. Sequences were obtained from PBMCs. Receptors originate from a middle-aged woman in good health. Some clones in this sample may be carry-over from other donors' samples.

The chain combines TRBV16 with TRBJ1-5; no definite D call. The CDR3 loop spans 15 amino acids. Germline V gene sequence: CDR1 KGHSY, CDR2 FQNENV. V was clipped by 0 bases and J by 7 bases, with 13 bases between them. This chain's CDR3 is CASSQSFRTGQPQHF. CDR3 sequence (DNA): TGTGCCAGCAGCCAATCATTCCGCACTGGGCAGCCCCAGCATTTT.

This clone was picked up one time. This chain joins TRBV10-1 and TRBJ1-5; 7 bases line up with TRBD1. CDR1 and CDR2 from the germline V gene are WNHNN and SYGVQD (reference sequence). This CDR3 has 14 residues. J gave up 7 bases and V 6 bases, and 9 bases lay outside the gene matches. The CDR3 DNA is TGCGCCAGCAGCGCTGACAGGGTCGGCCAGCCCCAGCATTTT. Its translation: CASSADRVGQPQHF.

Only one count was recorded for this clone. CDR3 protein: CASRLTGLAGVPYYEQYF. CDR3 DNA: TGTGCAAGTCGACTCACTGGACTAGCGGGAGTCCCTTACTACGAGCAGTACTTC. The chain carries TRBV12-2 and TRBJ2-7; no DNA check was done on the table's D call, TRBD2. TRBV12-2 counts as a pseudogene. The CDR3 is 18 residues long.

The CDR3 DNA reads as TGTGCCAGCAGAGATCACCAAGAGACCCAGTACTTC. It specifies CASRDHQETQYF. This chain joins TRBV6-4 and TRBJ2-5; D gene uncertain. The CDR3 has 12 amino acids. Trimming took 6 bases from V and 0 from J, leaving 5 bases between them. CDR1 is MRHNA, CDR2 SNTAGT, per germline.

The rearrangement joins TRBV7-3 to TRBJ2-1, with D perhaps matching TRBD2 (6 bases). V lost 5 bases and J 4 bases, leaving 15 bases between the germline ends. The CDR3 contains 15 residues. The germline gives CDR1 SGHTA, CDR2 FQGTGA. The CDR3 coding sequence is TGTGCCAGCAGCCCTCAGCGGAGCGGGTACAATGAGCAGTTCTTC. This gives the protein CASSPQRSGYNEQFF.

The chain joins TRBV6-5 to TRBJ2-1, with 9 bases fitting TRBD2. The CDR3 contains 16 residues. The junction had 12 bases not matched to a gene; V was cut back by 4 bases and J by 8 bases. CDR1 is MNHEY and CDR2 is SVGAGI in the germline V gene. CDR3 bases: TGTGCCAGCAGTTCGCCGCGCGGGAGGGCCGGGGATGAGCAGTTCTTC. Residues: CASSSPRGRAGDEQFF.

V is TRBV13 and J is TRBJ2-7, with D possibly matching TRBD2 (6 bases). The CDR3 sequence is 14 residues long. The V gene lost 3 bases and the J gene lost 0 bases, with 9 bases spanning the gap. Germline CDR1 is PRHDT and CDR2 is FYEKMQ (reference sequence). This chain's CDR3 is CASSFGGDSYEQYF. CDR3 nucleotides: TGTGCCAGCAGCTTCGGCGGGGACTCCTACGAGCAGTACTTC.

This sequence joins TRBV18 and TRBJ2-7; TRBD2 agrees at 10 bases. Germline V gene lookup returns CDR1 KGHSH and CDR2 LQKENI. The CDR3 spans 14 residues. The ends lost 5 bases at V and 4 bases at J; junction bases unmatched: 5. The CDR3 reads CASSSGLAVYEQYF. The CDR3 region has the DNA TGTGCCAGCTCATCCGGACTAGCGGTATACGAGCAGTACTTC.

J is TRBJ2-2 and V is TRBV29-1; 9 positions agree with TRBD1. Germline V gene data show CDR1 as SQVTM and CDR2 as ANQGSEA. J lost 3 bases, V lost 7 bases, and 12 bases had no gene match. The CDR3 covers 16 residues. The CDR3 here is CSGQLGQGRYTGELFF. The CDR3 region has the DNA TGCAGCGGACAACTCGGACAGGGGAGATACACCGGGGAGCTGTTTTTT.

The chain recombines TRBV11-3 with TRBJ2-5; 10 nucleotides agree with TRBD2. The CDR3 runs to 16 residues. CDR1 and CDR2 (germline): SGHNT, YENEEA. The V and J ends lost 5 bases and 5 bases, in that order; junction bases with no gene match: 11. This chain's CDR3 is CASSPGLLAGQETQYF. In DNA, the CDR3 is TGTGCCAGCAGCCCTGGACTACTAGCGGGGCAGGAGACCCAGTACTTC. Full variable domain (remainder filled in from reference TRBV11-3 and TRBJ2-5): EAGVVQSPRYKIIEKKQPVAFWCNPISGHNTLYWYLQNLGQGPELLIRYENEEAVDDSQLPKDRFSAERLKGVDSTLKIQPAELGDSAVYLCASSPGLLAGQETQYFGPGTRLLVL.

The chain uses TRBV28 and TRBJ2-4, with D unclear. This CDR3 has 11 amino acids. Per the germline V gene, CDR1 is MDHEN and CDR2 is SYDVKM. With 7 bases removed from V and 8 bases from J, the gap between germline ends came to 9 bases. CDR3 nucleotides: TGTGCCAGCACAGGATGGGACATTCAGTACTTC. The encoded protein is CASTGWDIQYF. The whole variable domain, remainder taken from reference TRBV28 and TRBJ2-4, is DVKVTQSSRYLVKRTGEKVFLECVQDMDHENMFWYRQDPGLGLRLIYFSYDVKMKEKGDIPEGYSVSREKKERFSLILESASTNQTSMYLCASTGWDIQYFGAGTRLSVL.

The chain is built from TRBV5-1 and TRBJ1-2, with D tentatively TRBD1 (6 bases). Germline-derived CDR1 and CDR2 are SGHRS and YFSETQ. V was trimmed by 5 bases and J by 4 bases, leaving 15 bases between them. This CDR3 is 14 amino acids long. The CDR3 sequence: CASRAGDRSYGYTF. CDR3 sequence (DNA): TGCGCCAGCAGGGCTGGAGACAGGAGCTATGGCTACACCTTC. Drawing the rest from reference TRBV5-1 and TRBJ1-2, the complete variable domain is KAGVTQTPRYLIKTRGQQVTLSCSPISGHRSVSWYQQTPGQGLQFLFEYFSETQRNKGNFPGRFSGRQFSNSRSEMNVSTLELGDSALYLCASRAGDRSYGYTFGSGTRLTVV.

This clone came up a few times. The chain is built from TRBV10-2 and TRBJ1-2; D remains unclear. The germline V gene encodes CDR1 WSHSY and CDR2 SAAADI. This CDR3 spans 14 amino acids. Deletions cut 3 bases from V and 6 bases from J, with 14 bases between. The chain's CDR3 is CASSDVWAGDGYTF. The CDR3 bases are TGCGCCAGCAGTGATGTGTGGGCAGGCGATGGCTACACCTTC.

The chain links TRBV5-5 to TRBJ1-4; D not certain. The ends were cut back, 0 bases at V and 3 bases at J, with 12 bases in the middle. There are 16 residues in the CDR3. Germline V CDR1 and CDR2: SGHKS, YYEKEE (reference sequence). CDR3 protein: CASSLGTAGPNEKLFF. CDR3 bases: TGTGCCAGCAGCTTGGGTACAGCTGGACCTAATGAAAAACTGTTTTTT.

The rearrangement uses TRBV5-4 and TRBJ1-1; 8 bases fit TRBD1. The CDR3 contains 17 residues. V lost 4 bases, J lost 0 bases, and 11 bases stayed unmatched. Per germline, CDR1 SGHNT and CDR2 YYREEE (reference sequence). The DNA for the CDR3 is TGTGCCAGCAGCGTAGGGCAAGACAGGGGTATGAACACTGAAGCTTTCTTT. Its translation: CASSVGQDRGMNTEAFF.

The J gene is TRBJ1-2, the V gene TRBV19; D is possibly TRBD1 (5 bases). V was pared by 4 bases and J by 4 bases, with 25 bases between. There are 18 residues in the CDR3. Per the germline V gene, CDR1 is LNHDA and CDR2 is SQIVND (reference sequence). The CDR3 sequence: CASSSLLDSGGGSYGYTF. In DNA, the CDR3 is TGTGCCAGTAGTAGTCTCCTCGACAGCGGGGGTGGGTCCTATGGCTACACCTTC.

The chain is built from TRBV7-2 and TRBJ2-5, with TRBD2 matching over 8 bases. With V trimmed by 4 bases and J by 3 bases, 1 base remained unmatched. Germline V CDR1 and CDR2: SGHTA, FQGNSA. The CDR3 consists of 13 residues. The CDR3 loop reads CASSYGREETQYF. DNA for the CDR3: TGTGCCAGCAGCTACGGGAGGGAAGAGACCCAGTACTTC.

A single count supports this clone. The chain carries TRBV18 and TRBJ1-5, with 8 positions matching TRBD1. Germline trimming cut 3 bases from V and 2 bases from J; bases unmatched to any gene: 12. The CDR3 sequence is 18 residues long. CDR1 is KGHSH, CDR2 LQKENI, per germline. The CDR3 here is CASSPPTGVGFGNQPQHF. CDR3 nucleotide sequence: TGTGCCAGCTCACCTCCGACAGGGGTGGGTTTTGGCAATCAGCCCCAGCATTTT.

On this clone itself: A read error likely explains this, since a far larger clone differs by one base. This chain uses TRBV2 with TRBJ2-5; maybe TRBD1 (6 bases). Germline lookup yields CDR1 SNHLY and CDR2 FYNNEI. The CDR3 covers 15 residues. V shed 10 bases and J shed 0 bases, with 18 bases lying between them. The CDR3 loop is CANTRSGQYQETQYF. The CDR3 DNA sequence: TGTGCCAACACCCGCTCAGGACAGTACCAAGAGACCCAGTACTTC.

This clone has just a few counts. V is TRBV7-8 and J is TRBJ2-1; the D gene could be TRBD1 or TRBD2 (7 bases each). The CDR3 has 13 residues. Germline loops: CDR1 SGHVS, CDR2 FQNEAQ. V lost 4 bases and J lost 10, with 14 bases in between. CDR3 region: CASSSDRTREQFF. The CDR3 coding sequence is TGTGCCAGCAGCTCGGACAGGACTAGGGAGCAGTTCTTC. The entire variable domain, with the rest obtained from reference TRBV7-8 and TRBJ2-1, is as follows: GAGVSQSPRYKVAKRGQDVALRCDPISGHVSLFWYQQALGQGPEFLTYFQNEAQLDKSGLPSDRFFAERPEGSVSTLKIQRTQQEDSAVYLCASSSDRTREQFFGPGTRLTVL.

The sample holds one count of this clone. This chain joins TRBV18 and TRBJ2-2; 11 bases fit TRBD2. The CDR3 extends over 15 amino acids. V dropped 6 bases and J dropped 7; count of bases not matched to a gene: 7. Germline loops: CDR1 KGHSH, CDR2 LQKENI. The CDR3 spells CASSPTSGSVGELFF. CDR3 sequence (DNA): TGTGCCAGCTCTCCCACTAGCGGGAGTGTCGGGGAGCTGTTTTTT.

V usage is TRBV9 and J usage is TRBJ2-1; D is perhaps TRBD2 (6 bases). The germline gives CDR1 SGDLS, CDR2 YYNGEE. This CDR3 comprises 17 residues. Trimming pared 4 bases from V and 0 bases from J, leaving 17 bases between. In DNA form, the CDR3 reads TGTGCCAGCAGCCTCAATAGCGGTCCAATCTCCTACAATGAGCAGTTCTTC. Its protein is CASSLNSGPISYNEQFF.

CDR3 amino acids: CASSPREGTEAFF. DNA for the CDR3: TGTGCCAGCAGCCCCAGGGAGGGGACTGAAGCTTTCTTT. This chain connects TRBV7-3 to TRBJ1-1, with a tentative D call TRBD1 (5 bases). CDR3 size: 13 residues. CDR1 SGHTA and CDR2 FQGTGA come from the germline V gene. The V end lost 5 bases, the J end lost 5 bases, and 12 bases lay between the germline ends.

This clone came up a few times. The chain joins TRBV9 to TRBJ1-2; tentatively, D is TRBD1 (5 bases). V lost 0 bases and J 6 bases, leaving 9 bases between the germline ends. The CDR3 runs to 13 residues. Germline values: CDR1 SGDLS, CDR2 YYNGEE. The CDR3 is CASSVGGRDGYTF. Here the CDR3 DNA reads TGTGCCAGCAGCGTAGGGGGGAGAGATGGCTACACCTTC.

The rearrangement uses TRBV19 and TRBJ2-7; D is possibly TRBD2 (5 bases). The V gene lost 5 bases and the J gene lost 5 bases, with 13 bases spanning the gap. Germline CDR1 LNHDA, CDR2 SQIVND (reference sequence). The CDR3 loop spans 13 amino acids. In nucleotides, the CDR3 is TGTGCCAGTAGTCTTGGCAGCGGCGACGAGCAGTACTTC. Protein sequence: CASSLGSGDEQYF.

The chain combines TRBV6-1 with TRBJ1-5; a weak D match, TRBD1 (6 bases). The CDR3 runs 15 residues. V gave up 5 bases and J gave up 0 bases, with 11 bases separating them. Germline CDR1 reads MNHNS; CDR2 reads SASEGT. CDR3 DNA sequence: TGTGCCAGCAGTACGAACAGGGTTAGCAATCAGCCCCAGCATTTT. It codes for CASSTNRVSNQPQHF.

The rearrangement joins TRBV5-6 to TRBJ1-1; no clear D gene. Trimming cost V 3 bases and J 4 bases, with 13 bases left between them. The germline CDR1 and CDR2 sequences are SGHDT and YYEEEE. The CDR3 runs to 14 residues. The CDR3 sequence is CASSSQAWGTEAFF. DNA of the CDR3: TGTGCCAGCAGCTCCCAGGCGTGGGGCACTGAAGCTTTCTTT.

The chain joins TRBV30 to TRBJ2-1, with TRBD1 identical over 11 bases. The CDR3 consists of 15 residues. Looked up from germline, CDR1 is GTSNPN and CDR2 is SVGIG (reference sequence). V was clipped by 4 bases and J by 5 bases; unmatched bases: 7. The CDR3 nucleotides are TGTGCCTGGAATCTTGGGGACAGGGGGAACAATGAGCAGTTCTTC. Protein product: CAWNLGDRGNNEQFF.

The chain employs TRBV2 and TRBJ2-7; 7 bases agree with TRBD1. CDR1 is SNHLY, CDR2 FYNNEI, per germline. The CDR3 loop spans 14 amino acids. Trimming removed 7 bases from V and 0 bases from J; junction bases left unmatched: 6. The CDR3 sequence: CASNQGQISYEQYF. In nucleotides, the CDR3 is TGTGCCAGCAATCAGGGACAGATCTCCTACGAGCAGTACTTC.

The gene calls are TRBV28 and TRBJ1-1, with D uncertain. Germline loops: CDR1 MDHEN, CDR2 SYDVKM. The germline V and J ends were trimmed by 5 bases and 7 bases, with 8 bases remaining between them. CDR3 size: 11 residues. The CDR3 loop reads CASSHLGEAFF. The CDR3 nucleotides read TGTGCCAGCAGTCACCTGGGTGAAGCTTTCTTT.

This clone was seen a handful of times. The CDR3 sequence: CASSELAGDGQNIQYF. CDR3 bases: TGTGCCAGCAGTGAACTAGCGGGAGACGGGCAAAACATTCAGTACTTC. The chain couples TRBV6-1 to TRBJ2-4; 10 bases are a match to TRBD2. With 2 bases clipped from V and 5 bases from J, the junction kept 6 bases outside the gene matches. CDR1 is MNHNS and CDR2 is SASEGT in the germline V gene. The CDR3 has 16 residues.